The T cell receptor beta chain under discussion was sequenced for a study of technical replicates of blood from a handful of donors. Germline V gene lookup returns CDR1 LNHDA and CDR2 SQIVND (reference sequence). J gave up 5 bases and V 5 bases, and 11 bases lay outside the gene matches. The CDR3 spans 16 residues. The method was immunoSEQ multiplex PCR; TCRdb's version includes in-frame clones alone and lacks a portion of them. The table records some 64,000 clones, almost 97% of them present only once. The chain links TRBV19 to TRBJ1-4; TRBD1 matches at 7 bases. This sequence originates from a human donor in good health. The sequenced material came from T cells isolated from PBMCs. CDR3 sequence (DNA): TGTGCCAGTAGTGATCCCCCGGGACAGAAAAATGAAAAACTGTTTTTT. It yields the protein CASSDPPGQKNEKLFF.